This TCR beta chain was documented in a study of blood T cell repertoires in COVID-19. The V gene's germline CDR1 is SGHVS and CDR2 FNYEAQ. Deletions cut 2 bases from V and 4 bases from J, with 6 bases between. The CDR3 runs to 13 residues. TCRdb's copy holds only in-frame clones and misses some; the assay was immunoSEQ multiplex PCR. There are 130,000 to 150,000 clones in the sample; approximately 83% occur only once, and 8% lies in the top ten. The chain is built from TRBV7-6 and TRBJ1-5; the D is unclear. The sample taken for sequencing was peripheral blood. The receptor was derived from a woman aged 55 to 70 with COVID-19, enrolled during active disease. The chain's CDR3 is CASSLSENQPQHF. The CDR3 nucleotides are TGTGCCAGCAGCTTATCGGAGAATCAGCCCCAGCATTTT. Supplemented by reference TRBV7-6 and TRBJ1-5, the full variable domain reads GAGVSQSPRYKVTKRGQDVALRCDPISGHVSLYWYRQALGQGPEFLTYFNYEAQQDKSGLPNDRFSAERPEGSISTLTIQRTEQRDSAMYRCASSLSENQPQHFGDGTRLSIL.